The 10 T cell receptor beta chains presented below share a single source sample, sequenced in a study of graft-versus-host responses after intestinal transplantation. Measured with immunoSEQ multiplex PCR; TCRdb has only the in-frame clones, and not every one. The table shows 85,000 to 90,000 clones, with roughly four fifths occurring only once. Their target antigens are unknown. The sample was unstimulated CD8+ T cells sorted from spleen or lymph node cells, taken before intestinal transplant. Receptor source: a human donor who received an intestinal transplant.

The chain employs TRBV7-9 and TRBJ1-5; tentative D call: TRBD1 (5 bases). The germline CDR1 and CDR2 sequences are SEHNR and FQNEAQ (reference sequence). The CDR3 is made up of 17 amino acids. Trimming shortened V by 5 bases and J by 1 base, and 18 bases separated the two germline ends. The CDR3 nucleotides read TGTGCCAGCAGCCCTCATGGGGCAGAAGGAAGCAATCAGCCCCAGCATTTT. Its protein product is CASSPHGAEGSNQPQHF.

The V gene is TRBV2, the J gene TRBJ2-3, with a possible D match to TRBD1 (5 bases). Germline values: CDR1 SNHLY, CDR2 FYNNEI. CDR3 size: 14 residues. Trimming took 4 bases from V and 2 from J, leaving 10 bases between them. CDR3 sequence reads: CASSGGRVTDTQYF. The CDR3 DNA sequence: TGTGCCAGCAGTGGTGGCAGGGTCACAGATACGCAGTATTTT.

V is TRBV2 and J is TRBJ2-7; no clear D. The CDR3 covers 13 residues. Germline CDR1 SNHLY, CDR2 FYNNEI. V lost 6 bases, J lost 4 bases, and 13 bases lay in between. CDR3 residues: CASSIVPAYEQYF. The CDR3 nucleotides read TGTGCCAGCAGCATTGTCCCGGCGTACGAGCAGTACTTC. Using reference TRBV2 and TRBJ2-7 for the parts outside the CDR3, the full variable domain is EPEVTQTPSHQVTQMGQEVILRCVPISNHLYFYWYRQILGQKVEFLVSFYNNEISEKSEIFDDQFSVERPDGSNFTLKIRSTKLEDSAMYFCASSIVPAYEQYFGPGTRLTVT.

The chain is built from TRBV28 and TRBJ1-1, with D unresolved. The ends were cut back, 3 bases at V and 3 bases at J, with 5 bases in the middle. The germline V gene has CDR1 MDHEN and CDR2 SYDVKM. The CDR3 extends over 12 amino acids. The CDR3 here is CASSFEYTEAFF. The CDR3 DNA reads TGTGCCAGCAGTTTTGAGTACACTGAAGCTTTCTTT. Filled out from reference TRBV28 and TRBJ1-1, the complete variable domain reads DVKVTQSSRYLVKRTGEKVFLECVQDMDHENMFWYRQDPGLGLRLIYFSYDVKMKEKGDIPEGYSVSREKKERFSLILESASTNQTSMYLCASSFEYTEAFFGQGTRLTVV.

The chain combines TRBV9 with TRBJ2-7; 8 nucleotides match TRBD1. Unmatched junction bases numbered 9, after V lost 4 bases and J lost 3 bases. Germline V gives CDR1 SGDLS, CDR2 YYNGEE. The CDR3 is 15 residues long. CDR3 residues: CASSPQGGKNYEQYF. CDR3 bases: TGTGCCAGCAGCCCACAGGGGGGAAAAAACTACGAGCAGTACTTC.

The DNA of the CDR3 is TGCGCCAGCAGCCCAATACAGGTGTCGAACACTGAAGCTTTCTTT. Residues: CASSPIQVSNTEAFF. The chain combines TRBV4-1 with TRBJ1-1; weak D call: TRBD1 (5 bases). CDR3 length: 15 residues. Trimming cost V 4 bases and J 1 base, with 13 bases left between them. The germline V gene has CDR1 MGHRA and CDR2 YSYEKL.

In its sample, this clone was seen once. Other nucleotide sequences from this sample produce the same CDR3. The V and J genes are TRBV4-1 and TRBJ1-2; D not certain. The V gene's germline CDR1 is MGHRA and CDR2 YSYEKL. The ends were cut back, 0 bases at V and 1 base at J, with 12 bases in the middle. This CDR3 is 16 amino acids long. CDR3 nucleotide sequence: TGCGCCAGCAGCCAAGATAGACCCACGGGTAACTATGGCTACACCTTC. Translation gives CASSQDRPTGNYGYTF.

The chain carries TRBV11-2 and TRBJ2-3; 8 bases are shared with TRBD2. CDR1 and CDR2 (germline): SGHAT, FQNNGV. The CDR3 contains 18 residues. The junction had 12 bases not matched to a gene; V was cut back by 4 bases and J by 0 bases. The CDR3 DNA follows: TGTGCCAGCAGCTGTTTCCCGAGGTTAGCGGGAAGCACAGATACGCAGTATTTT. This translates into CASSCFPRLAGSTDTQYF.

This chain joins TRBV2 and TRBJ1-6, with no clear D. V was shortened by 2 bases and J by 0 bases, with 14 bases between the two germline ends. Germline lookup yields CDR1 SNHLY and CDR2 FYNNEI. This CDR3 contains 18 residues. The CDR3 DNA reads as TGTGCCAGCAGTGAATACGGCGGATCGAGCTCCTATAATTCACCCCTCCACTTT. Translated, it gives CASSEYGGSSSYNSPLHF.

CDR3 nucleotides: TGTGCCAGCAGCCCCCGGGACTTAGGCACAGATACGCAGTATTTT. Encoded protein: CASSPRDLGTDTQYF. This sequence joins TRBV7-2 and TRBJ2-3; D is possibly TRBD2 (6 bases). The CDR3 extends over 15 amino acids. V lost 5 bases to trimming and J lost 1 base, with 13 bases between them. Germline CDR1 is SGHTA and CDR2 is FQGNSA.